These T cell receptor beta chains were read from a single sample in a study of T cells in Graves' hyperthyroidism and ophthalmopathy. One entry per CDR3 protein, called by TCRdb with MiXCR from the multiplex PCR reads. The sample has approximately 640,000 distinct CDR3 sequences, 15% to 20% seen once. The sequenced sample consisted of blood. The receptor set was obtained from a man aged 45 to 65 with Graves' hyperthyroidism. The CDR3 runs from the conserved cysteine through the conserved F or W. A D gene is named only where the DNA matches it firmly. Only part of the rows carry a size: once, few, many, or a class if the clone is expanded.

cdr3_aa cdr3_nt j_call v_call d_call clone_size
CASSSGQTSTDTQYF TGTGCCAGCAGCTCAGGACAAACTAGCACAGATACGCAGTATTTT TRBJ2-3 TRBV7-3 . .
CASSFLGGQGRNYEQYF TGTGCCAGCAGTTTTCTAGGGGGACAGGGGAGAAACTACGAGCAGTACTTC TRBJ2-7 TRBV28 TRBD1 many
CASSLRLAGVNEQFF TGTGCCAGCAGTCTCCGACTAGCGGGAGTAAATGAGCAGTTCTTC TRBJ2-1 TRBV27 TRBD2 many
CASRGSTGTGSYEQYF TGTGCCAGCAGGGGAAGTACCGGGACAGGGTCCTACGAGCAGTACTTC TRBJ2-7 TRBV28 TRBD1 many
CASSPALLTGYTEAFF TGCGCCAGCAGCCCAGCTCTTCTGACAGGGTACACTGAAGCTTTCTTT TRBJ1-1 TRBV4-1 TRBD1 .
CASSIGVWPQEDYGYTF TGTGCCAGTAGTATTGGGGTATGGCCTCAGGAGGACTATGGCTACACCTTC TRBJ1-2 TRBV19 . few
CASKPTGLDTQYF TGCGCCAGCAAACCGACAGGGTTAGATACGCAGTATTTT TRBJ2-3 TRBV4-1 TRBD1 .
CSTQLERGNEQFF TGCAGCACTCAATTAGAAAGGGGCAATGAGCAGTTCTTC TRBJ2-1 TRBV29-1 . few
CASTPAGTGESNQPQHF TGTGCCAGCACCCCGGCCGGGACAGGGGAGAGCAATCAGCCCCAGCATTTT TRBJ1-5 TRBV12-3/TRBV12-4 TRBD1 many
CASSSDPGTGDYNEQFF TGTGCCAGCAGCTCTGACCCTGGGACAGGGGACTACAATGAGCAGTTCTTC TRBJ2-1 TRBV28 TRBD1 many
CASSEEFGLAAYEQYF TGTGCCAGCAGTGAAGAGTTTGGACTAGCGGCCTACGAGCAGTACTTC TRBJ2-7 TRBV2 TRBD2 .
CAISAEMGRGSTDTQYF TGTGCCATCAGTGCCGAAATGGGACGGGGGAGCACAGATACGCAGTATTTT TRBJ2-3 TRBV10-3 . many
CASSMSGYPRDRDTEAFF TGTGCCAGTAGTATGAGCGGTTACCCCCGGGACAGGGACACTGAAGCTTTCTTT TRBJ1-1 TRBV19 TRBD1 many
CASSQTSVETQYF TGCGCCAGCAGCCAAACTAGCGTAGAGACCCAGTACTTC TRBJ2-5 TRBV4-1 TRBD2 .
CASSPREGQANYGYTF TGTGCCAGCTCACCACGGGAGGGGCAGGCTAACTATGGCTACACCTTC TRBJ1-2 TRBV18 . many
CASSSGTSGRKVDTQYF TGTGCCAGCAGCTCAGGGACTAGCGGGAGGAAGGTAGATACGCAGTATTTT TRBJ2-3 TRBV11-3 TRBD2 many
CASSRGTGGPDTQYF TGTGCCAGCAGTAGAGGGACAGGGGGACCAGATACGCAGTATTTT TRBJ2-3 TRBV6-2/TRBV6-3 TRBD1 .
CASSQGGTNNQPQHF TGTGCCAGCAGCCAAGGCGGGACTAACAATCAGCCCCAGCATTTT TRBJ1-5 TRBV4-2 . .
CSALPTVNTEAFF TGCAGTGCTCTCCCGACAGTGAACACTGAAGCTTTCTTT TRBJ1-1 TRBV20-1 . few
CASSRGQGDKSGNTIYF TGTGCCAGCAGTCGCGGACAGGGGGACAAGTCTGGAAACACCATATATTTT TRBJ1-3 TRBV27 TRBD1 many
CASSLDLSKNIQYF TGTGCCAGCAGCTTAGATTTATCCAAAAACATTCAGTACTTC TRBJ2-4 TRBV7-9 . .
CASSIRSLNTEAFF TGTGCCAGCAGTATTCGGTCCCTGAACACTGAAGCTTTCTTT TRBJ1-1 TRBV27 . many